Sequencing of this T cell receptor beta chain was carried out in a study of post-analysis software for immune sequencing data. Regarding the study as a whole: When the samples were clustered directly with F measure, those that had been prepared in the same batch showed strong co-clustering. Patients showed TRBV5-6, TRBV5-1 and TRBV20-1 among four to six TRBV segments more frequent than in controls.

The authors incorporated unique molecular identifiers into the TCR beta cDNA libraries. TCRdb re-called the PCR reads with MiXCR, one entry per CDR3 protein. The table includes fewer than 550,000 distinct CDR3 sequences, approximately 34% detected once. A word on this clonotype: Its specificity is unknown.

The CDR3 runs to 15 residues. Germline CDR1 reads KGHDR; CDR2 reads SFDVKD. V was pared by 2 bases and J by 5 bases, with 14 bases between. This clonotype was sampled from a girl younger than 18 with multiple sclerosis. The V gene is TRBV24-1, the J gene TRBJ2-5, with D perhaps TRBD1 (5 bases). Sequencing input: blood. CDR3 in amino acids: CATSDSFDSRETQYF. Written as DNA, the CDR3 is TGTGCCACCAGTGATTCCTTTGACAGTCGGGAGACCCAGTACTTC.